Each of the 15 T cell receptor beta chains below was sequenced from the same sample in a study of blood T cell repertoires in COVID-19. Measured with immunoSEQ multiplex PCR; TCRdb has only the in-frame clones, and not every one. Of about 160,000 clones in the sample, roughly 79% were seen once. The sequenced material came from peripheral blood. The receptors come from a woman older than 75 with acute or convalescent COVID-19.

The chain links TRBV18 to TRBJ1-5, with D uncertain. Germline lookup yields CDR1 KGHSH and CDR2 LQKENI. This CDR3 region has 12 residues. The V gene lost 6 bases and the J gene lost 7 bases, with 10 bases spanning the gap. CDR3 nucleotide sequence: TGTGCCAGCTCCCAGCCCGGGCAGCCCCAGCATTTT. This gives the protein CASSQPGQPQHF.

J is TRBJ2-1 and V is TRBV5-1, with D maybe TRBD2 (6 bases). Trimming took off 2 bases at V and 9 bases at J, with 18 bases between the two ends. The CDR3 contains 15 residues. Germline CDR1 and CDR2: SGHRS and YFSETQ. CDR3 coding DNA: TGCGCCAGCAGCTTTGGAGGGAGAGAAATTGGTGAGCAGTTCTTC. The encoded protein is CASSFGGREIGEQFF.

The rearrangement joins TRBV11-3 to TRBJ1-1; D call uncertain. Germline V gene lookup returns CDR1 SGHNT and CDR2 YENEEA. This CDR3 has 16 amino acids. The germline V and J ends were trimmed by 5 bases and 0 bases, with 16 bases remaining between them. The CDR3 is CASSPRSSGVNTEAFF. In nucleotides, the CDR3 is TGTGCCAGCAGCCCCCGGTCTTCAGGCGTGAACACTGAAGCTTTCTTT.

The CDR3 DNA sequence: TGTGCCAGCAGCCTCCGCGGGGGCACAGATACGCAGTATTTT. This encodes CASSLRGGTDTQYF. The V gene is TRBV5-6, the J gene TRBJ2-3; perhaps TRBD2 as D (6 bases). This CDR3 is built from 14 residues. V lost 4 bases to trimming and J lost 1 base, with 10 bases between them. The germline V gene encodes CDR1 SGHDT and CDR2 YYEEEE.

The chain couples TRBV11-3 to TRBJ1-1; tentative D call: TRBD1 (5 bases). This CDR3 has 14 residues. The germline CDR1 and CDR2 sequences are SGHNT and YENEEA. With 5 bases removed from V and 0 bases from J, the gap between germline ends came to 10 bases. Here the CDR3 reads CASSPDSMNTEAFF. In DNA form, the CDR3 reads TGTGCCAGCAGCCCCGACAGCATGAACACTGAAGCTTTCTTT.

The J gene is TRBJ2-7, the V gene TRBV5-6; 7 nucleotides agree with TRBD2. The germline V gene has CDR1 SGHDT and CDR2 YYEEEE. The V gene end was trimmed by 5 bases and the J gene end by 2 bases; junction bases not matched to a gene: 10. The CDR3 covers 15 residues. CDR3 nucleotides: TGTGCCAGCAGTCCTGTAGGCGGGAGTACCTACGAGCAGTACTTC. Protein: CASSPVGGSTYEQYF.

This chain joins TRBV19 and TRBJ2-7; 8 bases map to TRBD1. The V gene end was trimmed by 8 bases and the J gene end by 5 bases; junction bases not matched to a gene: 17. Germline CDR1 LNHDA, CDR2 SQIVND (reference sequence). CDR3 size: 16 residues. The CDR3 DNA sequence: TGTGCCAGTCAATCCGGACAGGGATTGGGGGTCAACGAGCAGTACTTC. As protein: CASQSGQGLGVNEQYF.

This clone was observed a few times. J is TRBJ2-2 and V is TRBV15; possible D gene TRBD2, 6 bases. The germline V gene has CDR1 LNHNV and CDR2 YYDKDF (reference sequence). V lost 1 base and J lost 7, with 10 bases in between. The CDR3 covers 14 residues. The CDR3 here is CATSRGGVVGELFF. CDR3 sequence (DNA): TGTGCCACCAGCAGAGGGGGGGTTGTCGGGGAGCTGTTTTTT.

To note about this clone: One junction end does not reproduce the germline sequence, and a read error may be involved. The V gene is TRBV2, the J gene TRBJ1-5; possibly TRBD1 for D (5 bases). The CDR3 extends over 11 amino acids. Germline CDR1 is SNHLY and CDR2 is FYNNEI. The CDR3 loop reads CASSAGRDIDF. CDR3 coding DNA: TGTGCCAGCAGTGCTGGCAGGGATATTGATTTT.

The chain carries TRBV12-3 or TRBV12-4 and TRBJ1-5; D call uncertain. The CDR3 loop spans 13 amino acids. The V end was cut by 5 bases, the J end by 9 bases, with 14 bases between. CDR3 region: CASSPTEKWPQHF. CDR3 sequence (DNA): TGTGCCAGCAGTCCGACGGAGAAGTGGCCCCAGCATTTT.

V is TRBV5-4 and J is TRBJ1-2; TRBD1 matches 7 bases. CDR1 is SGHNT and CDR2 is YYREEE in the germline V gene (reference sequence). CDR3 length equals 16 residues. V gave up 4 bases and J gave up 1 base; unmatched junction bases: 10. Here the CDR3 reads CASSADTGAHNYGYTF. For the CDR3, the DNA is TGTGCCAGCAGCGCGGATACAGGGGCACATAACTATGGCTACACCTTC.

Only one count was recorded for this clone. In nucleotides, the CDR3 is TGTGCCAGCAGTCCAAGGGGCGGCACAGATACGCAGTATTTT. Translation gives CASSPRGGTDTQYF. The chain joins TRBV25-1 to TRBJ2-3, with TRBD1 as a possible D gene (5 bases). Trimming removed 5 bases from V and 1 base from J, with 10 bases in between. Per the germline V gene, CDR1 is MGHDK and CDR2 is SYGVNS. The CDR3 contains 14 residues.

The rearrangement uses TRBV19 and TRBJ1-5, with 7 bases matching TRBD1. This CDR3 is built from 15 residues. CDR1 is LNHDA and CDR2 is SQIVND in the germline V gene (reference sequence). V lost 5 bases to trimming and J lost 4 bases; unmatched junction nucleotides: 8. CDR3 sequence: CASSFWTGQNQPQHF. The DNA for the CDR3 is TGTGCCAGTAGTTTTTGGACAGGTCAAAATCAGCCCCAGCATTTT.

This clone was seen more than once but under ten times. The chain joins TRBV6-2 or TRBV6-3 to TRBJ1-4; D may be TRBD1 (5 bases). Trimming stripped 4 bases from V and 8 bases from J, with 14 bases between. The CDR3 covers 14 residues. CDR1 and CDR2 from the germline V gene are MNHEY and SVGEGT. CDR3 nucleotide sequence: TGTGCCAGCAGTTCCCAGGGATGGAGAGAAAAACTGTTTTTT. Its translation is CASSSQGWREKLFF.

The chain links TRBV27 to TRBJ2-1; no clear D gene. V dropped 1 base and J dropped 3 bases, with 7 bases sitting between them. Germline V gives CDR1 MNHEY, CDR2 SMNVEV (reference sequence). This CDR3 is built from 14 residues. The CDR3 here is CASSLFTDYNEQFF. CDR3 in DNA: TGTGCCAGCAGTTTATTTACAGACTACAATGAGCAGTTCTTC.